This T cell receptor (beta chain) stems from a study of blood T cell repertoires in COVID-19. Study background: COVID-19 samples, acute and convalescent, were from the United States, Italy and Spain.

Looked up from germline, CDR1 is MNHEY and CDR2 is SMNVEV (reference sequence). The CDR3 runs to 15 residues. Trimming cost V 3 bases and J 0 bases; bases outside gene matches: 5. In the study's own analysis: Reference gene primer amplification in the assay estimated nucleated cell counts. Produced via immunoSEQ multiplex PCR; TCRdb's table is partial and in-frame only. Clone size and the V and J calls come from that table; the DNA yielded D and trimming. Among approximately 250,000 clones listed, around four fifths were seen once. The chain joins TRBV27 to TRBJ2-7; 7 positions match TRBD2. Sequencing was carried out using peripheral blood. The sequence was collected from a man aged 55-75 years with acute or convalescent COVID-19. The CDR3, as DNA: TGTGCCAGCAGTTTGCTAGCGGAGGGCTCCTACGAGCAGTACTTC. Its protein is CASSLLAEGSYEQYF.